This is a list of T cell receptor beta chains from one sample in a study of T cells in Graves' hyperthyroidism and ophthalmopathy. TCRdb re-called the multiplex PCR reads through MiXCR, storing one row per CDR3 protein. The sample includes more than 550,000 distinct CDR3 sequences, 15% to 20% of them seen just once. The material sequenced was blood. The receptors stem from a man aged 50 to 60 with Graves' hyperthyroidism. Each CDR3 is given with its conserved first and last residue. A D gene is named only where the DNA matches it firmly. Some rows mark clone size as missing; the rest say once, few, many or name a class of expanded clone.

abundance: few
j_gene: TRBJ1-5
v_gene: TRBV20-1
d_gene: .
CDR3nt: TGCAGTGCTAGACAGACGGCTAGCAATCAGCCCCAGCATTTT
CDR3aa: CSARQTASNQPQHF

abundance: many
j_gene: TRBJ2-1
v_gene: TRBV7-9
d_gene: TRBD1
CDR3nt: TGTGCCAGCAGCAGAATGACAGGGGAATCCTACAATGAGCAGTTCTTC
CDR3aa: CASSRMTGESYNEQFF

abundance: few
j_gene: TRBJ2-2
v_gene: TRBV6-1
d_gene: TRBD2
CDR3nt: TGTGCCAGCAGGCAAATAGGGCTAGCGGGAGGGGAGGAGCTGTTTTTT
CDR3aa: CASRQIGLAGGEELFF

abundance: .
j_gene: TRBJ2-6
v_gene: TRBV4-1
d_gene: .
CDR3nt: TGCGCCAGCAGCCAAGAGGGATGGCGGCCTACGCGGGTGGGGGCCAACGTCCTGACTTTC
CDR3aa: CASSQEGWRPTRVGANVLTF

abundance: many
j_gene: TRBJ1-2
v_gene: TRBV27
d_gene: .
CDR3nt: TGTGCCAGCAGTTTTGGGGGCGAAGGCTACACCTTC
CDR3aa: CASSFGGEGYTF

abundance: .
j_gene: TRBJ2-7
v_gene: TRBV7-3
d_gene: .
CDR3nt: TGTGCCAGCAGCCCGACGCGGGGACACGAGCAGTACTTC
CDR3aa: CASSPTRGHEQYF

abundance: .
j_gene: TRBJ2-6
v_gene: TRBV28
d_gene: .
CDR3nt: TGTGCCAGTAACAGGGATGGGGCCAACGTCCTGACTTTC
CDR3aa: CASNRDGANVLTF

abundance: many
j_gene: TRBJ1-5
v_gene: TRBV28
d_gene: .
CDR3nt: TGTGCCAGCAGTTTAAATGGGACACCCATTGACAATCAGCCCCAGCATTTT
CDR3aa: CASSLNGTPIDNQPQHF

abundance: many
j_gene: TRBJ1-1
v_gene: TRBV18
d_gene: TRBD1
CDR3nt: TGTGCCAGCTCACCAGACAGGGGACACACTGAAGCTTTCTTT
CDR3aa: CASSPDRGHTEAFF

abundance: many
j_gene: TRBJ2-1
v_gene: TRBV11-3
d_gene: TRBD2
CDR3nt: TGTGCCAGCAGCTTAGATAAGACGGGAGGGAACGATGAGCAGTTCTTC
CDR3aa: CASSLDKTGGNDEQFF

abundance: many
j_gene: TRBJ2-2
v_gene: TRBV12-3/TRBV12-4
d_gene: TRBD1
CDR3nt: TGTGCCAGCAGTTTAGGTTCAGGGGGCTTGACCGGGGAGCTGTTTTTT
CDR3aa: CASSLGSGGLTGELFF

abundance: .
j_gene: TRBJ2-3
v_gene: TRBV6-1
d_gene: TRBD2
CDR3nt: TGTGCCAGCCCGGGACTAGAAACAGATACGCAGTATTTT
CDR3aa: CASPGLETDTQYF

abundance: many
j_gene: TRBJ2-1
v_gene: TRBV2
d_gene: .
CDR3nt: TGTGCCAGCAGGAATAATCTCCGGGACAACTACAATGAGCAGTTCTTC
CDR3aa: CASRNNLRDNYNEQFF

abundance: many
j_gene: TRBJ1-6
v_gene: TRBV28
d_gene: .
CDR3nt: TGTGCCAGCAGTTGGGGTGGACAGTCGAGCTCCTATAATTCACCCCTCCACTTT
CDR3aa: CASSWGGQSSSYNSPLHF

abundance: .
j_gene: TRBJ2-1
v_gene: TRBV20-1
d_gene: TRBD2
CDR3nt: TGCAGTGCTAGTACTCCCTTGGGGGGACTAGCGGGGAACTCCTACTATGAGCAGTTGTTC
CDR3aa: CSASTPLGGLAGNSYYEQLF

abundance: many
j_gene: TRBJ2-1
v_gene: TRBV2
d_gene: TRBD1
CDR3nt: TGTGCCAGGGGACAGGGTTGGAATGAGCAGTTCTTC
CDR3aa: CARGQGWNEQFF

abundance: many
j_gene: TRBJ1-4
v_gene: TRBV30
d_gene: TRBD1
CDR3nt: TGTGCCTGGAGACCAGGACAGGGACGCGATGAAAAACTGTTTTTT
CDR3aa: CAWRPGQGRDEKLFF

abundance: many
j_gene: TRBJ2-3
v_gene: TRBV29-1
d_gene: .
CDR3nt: TGCAGCGTGTGGGGACTCGAACAGCCCCTCACAGATACGCAGTATTTT
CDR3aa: CSVWGLEQPLTDTQYF

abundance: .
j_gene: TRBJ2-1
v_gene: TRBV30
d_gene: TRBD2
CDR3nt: TGTGCCTGGAGTGGGACTAGCGGGAAAATTTATGAGCAGTTCTTC
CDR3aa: CAWSGTSGKIYEQFF

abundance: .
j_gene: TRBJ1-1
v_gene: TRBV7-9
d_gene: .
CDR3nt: TGTGCCAGCAGCTTACGGTCCTCAGGGGACACTGAAGCTTTCTTT
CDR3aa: CASSLRSSGDTEAFF

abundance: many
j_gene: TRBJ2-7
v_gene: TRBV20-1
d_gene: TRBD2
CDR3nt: TGCAGTGCTCGAAGACTAGCGCACTACGAGCAGTACTTC
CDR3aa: CSARRLAHYEQYF

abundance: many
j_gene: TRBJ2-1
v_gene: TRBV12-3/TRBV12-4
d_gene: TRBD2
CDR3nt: TGTGCCAGCAGTTTGGAGGGGACTAGTACGGGTGAGCAGTTCTTC
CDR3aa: CASSLEGTSTGEQFF

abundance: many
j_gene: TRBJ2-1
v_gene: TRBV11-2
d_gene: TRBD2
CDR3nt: TGTGCCAGCCGGGGGGTCCCCTACAATGAGCAGTTCTTC
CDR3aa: CASRGVPYNEQFF

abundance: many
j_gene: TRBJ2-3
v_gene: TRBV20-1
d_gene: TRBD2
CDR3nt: TGCAGTGCTAGAGGACCCACTAGCGGGGGGCGAGATACGCAGTATTTT
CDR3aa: CSARGPTSGGRDTQYF

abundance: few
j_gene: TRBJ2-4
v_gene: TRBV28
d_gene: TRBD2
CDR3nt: TGTGCCAGCAGTTTATCGTTAGCGGGAGGGTTTGCCATTCAGTACTTC
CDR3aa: CASSLSLAGGFAIQYF

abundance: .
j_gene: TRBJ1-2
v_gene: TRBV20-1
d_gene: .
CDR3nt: TGCAGTGCTAGAACCGTTCTCTATGGCTACACCTTC
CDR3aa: CSARTVLYGYTF

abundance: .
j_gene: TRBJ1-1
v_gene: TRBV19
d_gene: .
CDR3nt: TGTGCCAGTAGCTGGGGGTACACTGAAGCTTTCTTT
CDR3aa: CASSWGYTEAFF

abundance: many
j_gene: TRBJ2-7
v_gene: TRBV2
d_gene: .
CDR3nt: TGTGCCAGCAGAACTACGGGACGGGCCTACGAGCAGTACTTC
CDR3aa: CASRTTGRAYEQYF

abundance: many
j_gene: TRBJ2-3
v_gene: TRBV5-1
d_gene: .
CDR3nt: TGCGCCAGCAGCCCTCTTAGGGGGGACCAAGATACGCAGTATTTT
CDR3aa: CASSPLRGDQDTQYF

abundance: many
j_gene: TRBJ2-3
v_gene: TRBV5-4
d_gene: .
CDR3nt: TGTGCCAGCAGCTTGCCGGCAGATACGCAGTATTTT
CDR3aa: CASSLPADTQYF

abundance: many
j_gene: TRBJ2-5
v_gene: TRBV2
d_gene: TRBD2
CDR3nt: TGTGCCAGCCTCGAGCAGGGAGGGACTAAGGAAGAGACCCAGTACTTC
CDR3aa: CASLEQGGTKEETQYF

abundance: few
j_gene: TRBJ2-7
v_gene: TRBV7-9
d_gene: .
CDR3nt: TGTGCCAGCAGCTTAGATGGCACCGCCTACGAGCAGTACTTC
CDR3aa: CASSLDGTAYEQYF

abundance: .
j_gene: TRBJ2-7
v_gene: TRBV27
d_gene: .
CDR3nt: TGTGCCAGCACTACCTACTCAAACCACCCCTACGAGCAGTACTTC
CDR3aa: CASTTYSNHPYEQYF

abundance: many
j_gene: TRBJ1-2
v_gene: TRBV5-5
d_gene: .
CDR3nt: TGTGCCAGCAGCTTCGCGGACAGCCCGTATGGCTACACCTTC
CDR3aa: CASSFADSPYGYTF

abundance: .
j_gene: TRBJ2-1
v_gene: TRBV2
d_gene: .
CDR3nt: TGTGCCAGCAGCGCGAGGGGGGGTTACTACAATGAGCAGTTCTTC
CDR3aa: CASSARGGYYNEQFF

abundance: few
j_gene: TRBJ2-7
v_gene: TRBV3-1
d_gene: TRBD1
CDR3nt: TGTGCCAGCAGCTGGGGGCGGACAGGGTTATACGAGCAGTACTTC
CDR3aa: CASSWGRTGLYEQYF

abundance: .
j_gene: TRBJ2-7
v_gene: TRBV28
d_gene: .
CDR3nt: TGTGCCAGCAGCCCCTCCCCCCGGAGACTAGGAATCCACGAGCAGTACTTC
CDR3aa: CASSPSPRRLGIHEQYF

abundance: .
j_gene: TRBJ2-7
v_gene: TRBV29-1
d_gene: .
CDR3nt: TGCAGCGTCCTTCGGGGCAGGGAAGTTCCCTACGAGCAGTACTTC
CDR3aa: CSVLRGREVPYEQYF

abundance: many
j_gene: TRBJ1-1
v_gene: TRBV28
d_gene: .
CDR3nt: TGTGCCAGCAGTTTCGCACATAGTGAAGCTTTCTTT
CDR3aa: CASSFAHSEAFF

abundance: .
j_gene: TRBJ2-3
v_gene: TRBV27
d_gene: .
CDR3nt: TGTGCCAGCAGTCCAAAGGGACTTTTCACAGATACGCAGTATTTC
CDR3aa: CASSPKGLFTDTQYF

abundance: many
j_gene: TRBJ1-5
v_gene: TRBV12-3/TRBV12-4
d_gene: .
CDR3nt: TGTGCCAGCAGTTTCACCCCACCGCCCAATCAGCCCCAGCATTTT
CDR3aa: CASSFTPPPNQPQHF

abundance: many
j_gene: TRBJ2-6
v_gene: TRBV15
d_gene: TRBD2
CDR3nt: TGTGCCACCAGGCGGGAGGGAGCTGGGGCCAACGTCCTGACTTTC
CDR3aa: CATRREGAGANVLTF